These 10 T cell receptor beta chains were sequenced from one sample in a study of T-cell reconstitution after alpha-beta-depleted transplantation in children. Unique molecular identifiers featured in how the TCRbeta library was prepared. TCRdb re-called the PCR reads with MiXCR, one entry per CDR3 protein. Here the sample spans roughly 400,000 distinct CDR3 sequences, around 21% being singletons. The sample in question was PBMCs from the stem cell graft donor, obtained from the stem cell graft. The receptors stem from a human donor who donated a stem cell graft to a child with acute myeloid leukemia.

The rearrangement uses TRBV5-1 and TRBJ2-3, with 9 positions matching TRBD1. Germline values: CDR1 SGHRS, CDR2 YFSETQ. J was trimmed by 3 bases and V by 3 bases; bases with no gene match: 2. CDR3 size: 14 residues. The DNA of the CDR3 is TGCGCCAGCAGCTCGGGACAGGGAACAGATACGCAGTATTTT. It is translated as CASSSGQGTDTQYF.

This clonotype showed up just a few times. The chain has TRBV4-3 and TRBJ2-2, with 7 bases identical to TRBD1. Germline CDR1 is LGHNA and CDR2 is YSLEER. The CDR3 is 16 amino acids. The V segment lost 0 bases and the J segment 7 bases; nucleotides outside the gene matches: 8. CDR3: CASSQDPTGLDGELFF. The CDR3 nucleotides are TGCGCCAGCAGCCAAGATCCGACAGGGCTTGACGGGGAGCTGTTTTTT.

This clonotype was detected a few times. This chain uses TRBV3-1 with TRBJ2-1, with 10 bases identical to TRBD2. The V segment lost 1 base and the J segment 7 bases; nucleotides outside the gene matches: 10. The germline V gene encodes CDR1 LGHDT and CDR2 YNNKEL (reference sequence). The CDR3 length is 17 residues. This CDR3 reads CASSQVGGTSAKNEQFF. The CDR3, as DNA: TGTGCCAGCAGCCAAGTGGGAGGGACTAGCGCAAAAAATGAGCAGTTCTTC.

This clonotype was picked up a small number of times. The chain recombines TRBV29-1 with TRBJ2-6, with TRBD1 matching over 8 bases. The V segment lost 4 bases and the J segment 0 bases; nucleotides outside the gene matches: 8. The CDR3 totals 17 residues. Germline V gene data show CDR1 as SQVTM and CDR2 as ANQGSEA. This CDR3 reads CSVGTGPTNSGANVLTF. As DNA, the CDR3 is TGCAGCGTTGGGACAGGGCCCACGAACTCTGGGGCCAACGTCCTGACTTTC. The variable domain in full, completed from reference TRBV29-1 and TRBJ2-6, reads SAVISQKPSRDICQRGTSLTIQCQVDSQVTMMFWYRQQPGQSLTLIATANQGSEATYESGFVIDKFPISRPNLTFSTLTVSNMSPEDSSIYLCSVGTGPTNSGANVLTFGAGSRLTVL.

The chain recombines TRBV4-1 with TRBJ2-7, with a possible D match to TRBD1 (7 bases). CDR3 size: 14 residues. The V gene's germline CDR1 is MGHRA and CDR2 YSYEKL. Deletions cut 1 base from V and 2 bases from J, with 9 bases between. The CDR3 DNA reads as TGCGCCAGCAGCCAAGTCAGGGGGGCCTACGAGCAGTACTTC. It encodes CASSQVRGAYEQYF.

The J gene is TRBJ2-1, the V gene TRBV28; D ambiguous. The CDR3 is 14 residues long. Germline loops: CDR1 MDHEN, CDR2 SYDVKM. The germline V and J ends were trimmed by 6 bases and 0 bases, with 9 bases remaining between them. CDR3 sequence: CASSYFDSYNEQFF. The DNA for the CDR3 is TGTGCCAGCAGCTATTTCGACTCCTACAATGAGCAGTTCTTC.

CDR3 amino acids: CASSHQGFDNEQFF. Written as DNA, the CDR3 is TGTGCCAGCAGCCACCAGGGTTTCGACAATGAGCAGTTCTTC. The rearrangement uses TRBV7-9 and TRBJ2-1; D may be TRBD1 (5 bases). V dropped 5 bases and J dropped 5 bases, with 13 bases sitting between them. CDR1 and CDR2 (germline): SEHNR, FQNEAQ (reference sequence). The CDR3 runs 14 residues.

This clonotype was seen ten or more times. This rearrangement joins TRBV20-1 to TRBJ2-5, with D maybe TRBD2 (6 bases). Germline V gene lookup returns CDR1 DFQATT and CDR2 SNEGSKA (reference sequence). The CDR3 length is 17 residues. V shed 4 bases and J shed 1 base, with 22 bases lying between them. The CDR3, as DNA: TGCAGTGCTACAGATGGGGGGTGGCCAATGAGCCAAGAGACCCAGTACTTC. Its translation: CSATDGGWPMSQETQYF.

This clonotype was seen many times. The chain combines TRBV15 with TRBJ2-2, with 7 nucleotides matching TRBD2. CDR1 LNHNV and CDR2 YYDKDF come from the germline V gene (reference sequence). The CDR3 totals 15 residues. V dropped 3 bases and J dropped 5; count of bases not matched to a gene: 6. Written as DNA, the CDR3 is TGTGCCACCAGCAGCGCGGGGGTGAGGACCGGGGAGCTGTTTTTT. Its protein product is CATSSAGVRTGELFF.

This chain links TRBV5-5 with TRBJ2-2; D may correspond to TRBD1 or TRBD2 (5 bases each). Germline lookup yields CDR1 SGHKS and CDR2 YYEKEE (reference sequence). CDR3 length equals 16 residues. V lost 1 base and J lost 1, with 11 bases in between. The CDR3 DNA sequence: TGTGCCAGCAGCTTGACTGCAGGGAGGAACACCGGGGAGCTGTTTTTT. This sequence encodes CASSLTAGRNTGELFF. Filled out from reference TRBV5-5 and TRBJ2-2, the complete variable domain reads DAGVTQSPTHLIKTRGQQVTLRCSPISGHKSVSWYQQVLGQGPQFIFQYYEKEERGRGNFPDRFSARQFPNYSSELNVNALLLGDSALYLCASSLTAGRNTGELFFGEGSRLTVL.